This paragraph covers one TCR beta chain sequence. No fewer than 5.5 micrograms of total RNA were isolated from every sample. Alongside a J-beta primer mix, a sample-barcoded 5' primer served in a second PCR lasting roughly 7 to 11 cycles. Template switching added a 12-random-nucleotide identifier to every cDNA molecule. TCRdb passed the 5' RACE reads through MiXCR, listing each CDR3 protein once. The repertoire has about 1.4 million distinct CDR3 sequences, almost 60% of them found once; the top ten carry 5.5% to 8%. Trimming cost V 1 base and J 1 base; bases outside gene matches: 9. The CDR3 totals 20 residues. Germline CDR1 is SGHDT and CDR2 is YYEEEE. The sample belongs to a study of blood T cells in healthy people across ages.

The sequence was collected from a man younger than 30 in good health. The sample was blood. V and J are TRBV5-6 and TRBJ2-3; 16 nucleotides align to TRBD2. CDR3 amino acids: CASSLRGLAGGPLGTDTQYF. The CDR3 nucleotides are TGTGCCAGCAGCTTGAGGGGACTAGCGGGAGGGCCTTTGGGCACAGATACGCAGTATTTT.